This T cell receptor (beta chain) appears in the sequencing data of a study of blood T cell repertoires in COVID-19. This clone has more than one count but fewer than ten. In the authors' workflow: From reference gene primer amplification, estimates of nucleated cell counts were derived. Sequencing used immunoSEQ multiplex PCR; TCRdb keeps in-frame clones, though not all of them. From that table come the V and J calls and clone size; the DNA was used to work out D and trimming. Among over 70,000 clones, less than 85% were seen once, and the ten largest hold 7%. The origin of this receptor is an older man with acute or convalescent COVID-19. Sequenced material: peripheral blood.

The CDR3 spells CANCKGGREDPEAFF. The CDR3 region has the DNA TGTGCCAACTGCAAAGGGGGACGGGAGGATCCTGAAGCTTTCTTT. This sequence joins TRBV2 and TRBJ1-1, with a weak D call TRBD1 (6 bases). The germline CDR1 and CDR2 sequences are SNHLY and FYNNEI. The length of the CDR3 is 15 residues. Trimming shortened V by 10 bases and J by 6 bases, and 24 bases separated the two germline ends.